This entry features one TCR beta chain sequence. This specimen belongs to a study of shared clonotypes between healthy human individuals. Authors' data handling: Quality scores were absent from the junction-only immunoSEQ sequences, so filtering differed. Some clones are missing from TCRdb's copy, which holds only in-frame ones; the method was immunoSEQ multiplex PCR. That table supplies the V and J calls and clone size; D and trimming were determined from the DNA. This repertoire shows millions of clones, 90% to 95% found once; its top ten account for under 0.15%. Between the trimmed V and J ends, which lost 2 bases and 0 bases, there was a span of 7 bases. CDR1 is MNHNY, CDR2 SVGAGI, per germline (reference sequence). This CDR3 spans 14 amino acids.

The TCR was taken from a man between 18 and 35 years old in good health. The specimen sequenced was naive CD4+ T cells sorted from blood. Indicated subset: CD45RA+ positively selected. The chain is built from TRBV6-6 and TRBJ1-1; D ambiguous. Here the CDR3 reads CASSYTGLNTEAFF. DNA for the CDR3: TGTGCCAGCAGTTACACCGGGCTGAACACTGAAGCTTTCTTT.